This T cell receptor (beta chain) was observed in a study of T cell changes during pregnancy in multiple sclerosis. The protocol was immunoSEQ multiplex PCR, while the TCRdb copy is restricted to in-frame clones and leaves out a portion. In the table there are about 76,000 clones, approximately 94% of which are singletons. The CDR3 consists of 12 residues. Trimming took 0 bases from V and 8 from J; bases not matched to a gene: 0. Germline CDR1 reads SGHRS; CDR2 reads YFSETQ. The material was peripheral blood, obtained in the third trimester of pregnancy. The receptor was isolated from a female donor with multiple sclerosis, enrolled in a pregnancy study. V and J are TRBV5-1 and TRBJ1-1, with TRBD1 matching over 8 bases. The CDR3 is CASSLGQGEAFF. CDR3 bases: TGCGCCAGCAGCTTGGGACAGGGGGAAGCTTTCTTT.